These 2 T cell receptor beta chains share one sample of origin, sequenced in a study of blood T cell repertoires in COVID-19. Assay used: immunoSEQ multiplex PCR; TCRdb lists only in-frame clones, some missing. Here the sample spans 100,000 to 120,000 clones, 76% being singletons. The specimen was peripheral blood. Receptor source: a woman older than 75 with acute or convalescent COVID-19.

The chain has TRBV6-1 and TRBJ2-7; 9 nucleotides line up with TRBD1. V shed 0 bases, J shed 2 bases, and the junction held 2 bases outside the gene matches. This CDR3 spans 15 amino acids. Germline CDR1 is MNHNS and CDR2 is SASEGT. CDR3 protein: CASSEAGTGTYEQYF. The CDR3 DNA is TGTGCCAGCAGTGAAGCCGGGACAGGGACCTACGAGCAGTACTTC.

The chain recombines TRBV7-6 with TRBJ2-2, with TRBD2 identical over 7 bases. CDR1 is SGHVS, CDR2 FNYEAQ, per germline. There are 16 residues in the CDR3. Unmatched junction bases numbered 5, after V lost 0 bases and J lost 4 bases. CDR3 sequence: CASSLAGVAGTGELFF. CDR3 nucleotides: TGTGCCAGCAGCTTAGCGGGGGTAGCGGGCACCGGGGAGCTGTTTTTT.